This TCR beta chain stems from a study of T cells expressing NK-cell markers. From the 5' RACE reads, TCRdb lists one entry per CDR3 protein and no DNA. Across 200,000 to 300,000 distinct CDR3 sequences, the top ten clones capture around 0.4% of the sample. Germline loops: CDR1 SQVTM, CDR2 ANQGSEA. The CDR3 has 13 amino acids. Material: blood T cells: a sorted CD56 or NKG2C T cell subset, CD4+ or CD8+ T cells, or bulk PBMC T cells (not recorded which). The origin of this receptor is a man between 18 and 35 years old in good health. The chain carries TRBV29-1 and TRBJ1-1. The CDR3 here is CSVAEGYGTQAFF. Full variable domain (missing parts from reference TRBV29-1 and TRBJ1-1): SAVISQKPSRDICQRGTSLTIQCQVDSQVTMMFWYRQQPGQSLTLIATANQGSEATYESGFVIDKFPISRPNLTFSTLTVSNMSPEDSSIYLCSVAEGYGTQAFFGQGTRLTVV.